The 17 T cell receptor beta chains given below trace back to one sample, sequenced in a study of cytomegalovirus exposure and HLA in healthy donors. PCR employed 60 Vbeta and 13 Jbeta primers. Only in-frame clones appear in the TCRdb table, and some are missing; sequencing was by immunoSEQ multiplex PCR. The sample includes approximately 150,000 clones, roughly 85% seen only once; the top ten take about 2.5%. Material: PBMCs. These receptors originate from a man aged 25-40 years in good health and CMV-seropositive.

This clone was counted once. The J gene is TRBJ2-1, the V gene TRBV5-1; weak D call: TRBD2 (6 bases). V was cut by 4 bases and J by 8 bases, with 25 bases left in between. The length of the CDR3 is 17 residues. Germline lookup yields CDR1 SGHRS and CDR2 YFSETQ. CDR3 coding DNA: TGCGCCAGCAGCGTGGCCCGGAGGATTACCCCGGGGGATGAGCAGTTCTTC. Translating gives CASSVARRITPGDEQFF.

This chain links TRBV18 with TRBJ2-7, with 7 bases matching TRBD1. Germline CDR1 reads KGHSH; CDR2 reads LQKENI. Trimming at V came to 2 bases and at J to 3 bases, leaving 4 bases not matched to a gene. This CDR3 contains 14 residues. The DNA of the CDR3 is TGTGCCAGCTCACCAGTGGGACAGAGCTACGAGCAGTACTTC. This codes for CASSPVGQSYEQYF.

The J gene is TRBJ1-5, the V gene TRBV18; 8 nucleotides line up with TRBD1. This CDR3 is 15 amino acids long. V lost 2 bases to trimming and J lost 5 bases; unmatched junction nucleotides: 5. The germline V gene has CDR1 KGHSH and CDR2 LQKENI. CDR3 sequence: CASSPDRGLYQPQHF. The CDR3 DNA sequence: TGTGCCAGCTCACCAGACAGGGGACTATATCAGCCCCAGCATTTT.

The table lists this clone with a count of one. The chain employs TRBV18 and TRBJ2-5; D possibly corresponds to TRBD1 (6 bases). Germline loops: CDR1 KGHSH, CDR2 LQKENI. The CDR3 runs to 13 residues. V was clipped by 5 bases and J by 2 bases, with 9 bases between them. This CDR3 reads CASSSTGQETQYF. CDR3 nucleotides: TGTGCCAGCTCATCAACAGGGCAAGAGACCCAGTACTTC.

This rearrangement joins TRBV11-2 to TRBJ1-5; no clear D gene. The CDR3 has 14 amino acids. Trimming stripped 2 bases from V and 6 bases from J, with 11 bases between. Germline CDR1 is SGHAT and CDR2 is FQNNGV. The CDR3, as DNA: TGTGCCAGCAGCTTAATCGGGGAGGGTCAGCCCCAGCATTTT. It yields the protein CASSLIGEGQPQHF.

This clone was counted once. The V and J genes are TRBV6-5 and TRBJ1-1, with 7 positions matching TRBD1. The CDR3 covers 14 residues. Trimming took 5 bases from V and 5 from J; bases not matched to a gene: 8. Germline V gives CDR1 MNHEY, CDR2 SVGAGI. CDR3 coding DNA: TGTGCCAGCAGTCCGACAGGGAGGCGAACTGAAGCTTTCTTT. This gives the protein CASSPTGRRTEAFF.

This clone came up once. The V and J genes are TRBV11-2 and TRBJ2-1; TRBD2 matches at 7 bases. CDR1 SGHAT and CDR2 FQNNGV come from the germline V gene. J was trimmed by 4 bases and V by 1 base; bases with no gene match: 13. CDR3 length: 18 residues. The CDR3 spells CASSLVLLAGVGYNEQFF. The CDR3 nucleotides read TGTGCCAGCAGCTTAGTTCTTTTGGCGGGAGTAGGGTACAATGAGCAGTTCTTC. The full variable domain, with the rest looked up from reference TRBV11-2 and TRBJ2-1, is EAGVAQSPRYKIIEKRQSVAFWCNPISGHATLYWYQQILGQGPKLLIQFQNNGVVDDSQLPKDRFSAERLKGVDSTLKIQPAKLEDSAVYLCASSLVLLAGVGYNEQFFGPGTRLTVL.

This clone was picked up one time. The rearrangement joins TRBV27 to TRBJ1-1; D remains ambiguous. The CDR3 has 13 residues. Germline CDR1 and CDR2: MNHEY and SMNVEV (reference sequence). V shed 3 bases and J shed 4 bases, with 9 bases lying between them. The CDR3 region has the DNA TGTGCCAGCAGTTTTGATTACAGCACTGAAGCTTTCTTT. This sequence encodes CASSFDYSTEAFF.

The chain joins TRBV6-5 to TRBJ2-1; D might be TRBD2 (5 bases). The CDR3 is 14 residues long. Germline lookup yields CDR1 MNHEY and CDR2 SVGAGI. With 3 bases removed from V and 5 bases from J, the gap between germline ends came to 11 bases. The CDR3 region is CASSYGFGDNEQFF. DNA for the CDR3: TGTGCCAGCAGTTATGGCTTCGGGGACAATGAGCAGTTCTTC.

This clone has a single count. The chain links TRBV7-9 to TRBJ1-5; TRBD1 matches at 8 bases. V was clipped by 4 bases and J by 5 bases; unmatched bases: 7. The CDR3 covers 15 residues. Germline V gene sequence: CDR1 SEHNR, CDR2 FQNEAQ (reference sequence). The CDR3 spells CASSWPDRGDQPQHF. For the CDR3, the DNA is TGTGCCAGCAGCTGGCCAGACAGGGGTGATCAGCCCCAGCATTTT.

This rearrangement joins TRBV6-1 to TRBJ2-1; D possibly corresponds to TRBD2 (5 bases). The CDR3 covers 14 residues. V was trimmed by 4 bases and J by 9 bases, leaving 16 bases between them. Looked up from germline, CDR1 is MNHNS and CDR2 is SASEGT. The DNA of the CDR3 is TGTGCCAGCAGTGCTAATATACGGGGTATTGAGCAGTTCTTC. It encodes CASSANIRGIEQFF.

DNA of the CDR3: TGCGCCAGCAGCTTAACGGTCCTACAAGAGACCCAGTACTTC. Protein product: CASSLTVLQETQYF. V and J are TRBV5-1 and TRBJ2-5; D ambiguous. This CDR3 comprises 14 residues. Germline V gene data show CDR1 as SGHRS and CDR2 as YFSETQ. The V end lost 2 bases, the J end lost 2 bases, and 10 bases lay between the germline ends. The full variable domain, its missing parts supplied by reference TRBV5-1 and TRBJ2-5, is KAGVTQTPRYLIKTRGQQVTLSCSPISGHRSVSWYQQTPGQGLQFLFEYFSETQRNKGNFPGRFSGRQFSNSRSEMNVSTLELGDSALYLCASSLTVLQETQYFGPGTRLLVL.

This rearrangement joins TRBV27 to TRBJ2-3; 10 bases map to TRBD2. The CDR3 length is 16 residues. V was clipped by 6 bases and J by 9 bases; unmatched bases: 15. CDR1 and CDR2 (germline): MNHEY, SMNVEV (reference sequence). The CDR3 coding sequence is TGTGCCAGCAGCCCCGGCGTCCGAGCGGGGGGGAGAACGCAGTATTTT. Its translation: CASSPGVRAGGRTQYF.

This clone was seen a single time. The chain is built from TRBV10-3 and TRBJ1-2, with no clear D. There are 14 residues in the CDR3. The germline V gene encodes CDR1 ENHRY and CDR2 SYGVKD. The V end lost 3 bases, the J end lost 4 bases, and 12 bases lay between the germline ends. CDR3 nucleotide sequence: TGTGCCATCAGTGACGACTACAGCAGCTATGGCTACACCTTC. Translating gives CAISDDYSSYGYTF.

The V gene is TRBV5-1, the J gene TRBJ1-3, with TRBD1 identical over 8 bases. The trim removed 5 bases at V and 0 bases at J, leaving 10 bases unmatched. Germline V gene data show CDR1 as SGHRS and CDR2 as YFSETQ. CDR3 length equals 17 residues. Written as DNA, the CDR3 is TGCGCCAGCAGTAACGGACAGGGCCCTTTCTCTGGAAACACCATATATTTT. It specifies CASSNGQGPFSGNTIYF.

The sample holds many counts of this clone. This chain links TRBV7-2 with TRBJ2-3; D is possibly TRBD2 (6 bases). The CDR3 runs 13 residues. The V end lost 2 bases, the J end lost 6 bases, and 9 bases lay between the germline ends. CDR1 is SGHTA, CDR2 FQGNSA, per germline. CDR3: CASSLNLADTQYF. The CDR3 bases are TGTGCCAGCAGCTTAAACCTAGCGGATACGCAGTATTTT.

V is TRBV7-3 and J is TRBJ2-3, with D uncertain. Germline V gene sequence: CDR1 SGHTA, CDR2 FQGTGA. Trimming cost V 1 base and J 4 bases, with 9 bases left between them. The CDR3 runs to 14 residues. CDR3 DNA sequence: TGTGCCAGCAGCTTAAGAGTGCCTCCAGATACGCAGTATTTT. This encodes CASSLRVPPDTQYF.